This T cell receptor (beta chain) comes out of a study of control samples from healthy donors and cancer patients. Data came from immunoSEQ multiplex PCR; TCRdb stores just in-frame clones and leaves some out. The sample lists roughly 120,000 clones, about 88% occurring once. CDR1 and CDR2 (germline): SGHAT, FQNNGV. This CDR3 contains 14 residues. Trimming removed 1 base at V and 2 bases at J, with 8 bases between. This clonotype originated in a man aged 45 to 65 in good health. The sample comprised blood. The chain joins TRBV11-2 to TRBJ1-1; a weak D match, TRBD1 (5 bases). For the CDR3, the DNA is TGTGCCAGCAGCTTAGCCGGGACCAACACTGAAGCTTTCTTT. Protein product: CASSLAGTNTEAFF. Full variable domain (outside the CDR3, taken from reference TRBV11-2 and TRBJ1-1): EAGVAQSPRYKIIEKRQSVAFWCNPISGHATLYWYQQILGQGPKLLIQFQNNGVVDDSQLPKDRFSAERLKGVDSTLKIQPAKLEDSAVYLCASSLAGTNTEAFFGQGTRLTVV.